The 9 T cell receptor beta chains in this list originate from one sample, sequenced in a study of regulatory T cells in long-lasting Graves disease. Through Arm-PCR of CDR3 regions and iRepertoire HTBI primers, TCR beta libraries were built. TCRdb recomputed calls from the multiplex PCR reads with MiXCR, one row per CDR3 protein. The table shows over 500,000 distinct CDR3 sequences, with around 15% occurring only once. Time point specified: newly diagnosed GD, antithyroid drugs for less than 3 months. Generation of the TCR library employed RNA extracted from PBMCs. This sample was shared with a second study, whose subject was T cells in Graves' hyperthyroidism and ophthalmopathy.

Sequencing used peripheral blood mononuclear cells (PBMCs), obtained at new diagnosis, from a patient treated with antithyroid drugs. Receptors were obtained from a young man with Graves disease.

The V gene is TRBV30, the J gene TRBJ1-2, with TRBD1 as a possible D gene (5 bases). Germline CDR1 reads GTSNPN; CDR2 reads SVGIG (reference sequence). V dropped 5 bases and J dropped 1 base, with 26 bases sitting between them. The CDR3 sequence is 18 residues long. CDR3 DNA: TGTGCCTGGGGCGGGTGGAGCCTTCGGGACGCTTTTAACTATGGCTACACCTTC. This encodes CAWGGWSLRDAFNYGYTF.

As regards this clonotype: This may be a read error, as it is one base from a much larger clone. The chain recombines TRBV6-1 with TRBJ2-7; 14 bases map to TRBD2. This CDR3 spans 16 amino acids. V dropped 4 bases and J dropped 4; count of bases not matched to a gene: 6. Germline CDR1 is MNHNS and CDR2 is SASEGT. This CDR3 reads CASSGAGTSGSYEQYF. The CDR3 DNA follows: TGTGCCAGCAGTGGAGCGGGGACTAGCGGGAGTTACGAGCAGTACTTC.

The CDR3, as DNA: TGTGCCAGCAGAATGCAGGGGGCTCCCTACAATGAGCAGTTCTTC. This gives the protein CASRMQGAPYNEQFF. The chain combines TRBV27 with TRBJ2-1; 8 bases map to TRBD1. J lost 2 bases, V lost 6 bases, and 6 bases had no gene match. The CDR3 runs to 15 residues. The V gene's germline CDR1 is MNHEY and CDR2 SMNVEV (reference sequence).

The sample holds a few counts of this clonotype. The chain uses TRBV4-1 and TRBJ2-2, with D perhaps being TRBD1 or TRBD2 (5 bases each). V lost 3 bases and J lost 4, with 6 bases in between. CDR3 length: 13 residues. CDR1 is MGHRA and CDR2 is YSYEKL in the germline V gene. The CDR3 region is CASSHGTTGELFF. CDR3 coding DNA: TGCGCCAGCAGCCACGGGACCACCGGGGAGCTGTTTTTT.

This clonotype was counted ten times or more. The chain has TRBV28 and TRBJ2-3; TRBD1 matches 8 bases. Germline CDR1 and CDR2: MDHEN and SYDVKM. CDR3 length: 13 amino acids. V shed 1 base, J shed 10 bases, and the junction held 4 bases outside the gene matches. The CDR3 spells CASSLFDRGAQYF. CDR3 in DNA: TGTGCCAGCAGTTTATTTGACAGGGGTGCGCAGTATTTT.

This clonotype was found a few times. The chain combines TRBV6-2 or TRBV6-3 with TRBJ2-1; TRBD1 aligns across 10 bases. The ends lost 4 bases at V and 14 bases at J; junction bases unmatched: 8. The CDR3 is 13 residues long. Germline CDR1 reads MNHEY; CDR2 reads SVGEGT. The CDR3 is CASSSSGTGVEFF. In DNA, the CDR3 is TGTGCCAGCAGTTCTTCCGGGACAGGGGTAGAGTTCTTC.

In this sample, this clonotype turned up a few times. The chain has TRBV12-3 or TRBV12-4 and TRBJ2-7; no definite D call. The CDR3 loop spans 13 amino acids. V lost 4 bases and J lost 0, with 7 bases in between. CDR3 residues: CASSYLASYEQYF. The CDR3 DNA is TGTGCCAGCAGTTATTTGGCCTCCTACGAGCAGTACTTC.

This clonotype was counted only a few times. The chain has TRBV5-4 and TRBJ2-5; no reliable D call. The CDR3 sequence is 17 residues long. V was cut by 4 bases and J by 1 base, with 20 bases left in between. CDR1 SGHNT and CDR2 YYREEE come from the germline V gene (reference sequence). CDR3 sequence: CASSPLLARTLQETQYF. The CDR3, as DNA: TGTGCCAGCAGCCCGTTGTTGGCCCGCACCCTCCAAGAGACCCAGTACTTC.

The chain carries TRBV7-9 and TRBJ2-7, with D unresolved. The V gene's germline CDR1 is SEHNR and CDR2 FQNEAQ (reference sequence). Trimming took off 5 bases at V and 5 bases at J, with 13 bases between the two ends. This CDR3 region has 13 residues. The CDR3, as DNA: TGTGCCAGCAGCCCCGGGCCCGGCGACGAGCAGTACTTC. Its protein is CASSPGPGDEQYF.